This T cell receptor beta chain was profiled in a study of OX40 agonist ivuxolimab in advanced cancers. Turning to the study itself: Patients received ivuxolimab, an agonistic anti-OX40 (CD134) antibody. Age averaged approximately 60 years (range roughly 23 to 90), and roughly 80% were male.

Regarding the study as a whole: At 0.1 to 3.0 mg/kg and by week 6, CD4+ and CD8+ T cells in the blood had expanded clonally. Specificity for antigen went undetermined in the expanded peripheral T cells.

Libraries were prepared by immunoSEQ multiplex PCR; TCRdb keeps only in-frame clonotypes and omits some of them. The sample has fewer than 20,000 clones; roughly 74% are singletons. The CDR3 has 16 amino acids. CDR1 and CDR2 (germline): MNHNS, SASEGT. V lost 2 bases and J 1 base, leaving 12 bases between the germline ends. Of note for this clone: The antigen is unknown.

V and J are TRBV6-1 and TRBJ2-1; D is possibly TRBD2 (6 bases). This TCR derives from an adult with an advanced solid tumor such as melanoma, head and neck, liver or kidney cancer. This specimen consisted of CD4+ or CD8+ T cells sorted from blood, obtained in a trial of the OX40 agonist ivuxolimab. CDR3 sequence: CASSELGGTSYNEQFF. The CDR3 DNA reads TGTGCCAGCAGTGAACTGGGGGGTACGTCCTACAATGAGCAGTTCTTC.